A selection of T cell receptor beta chains follows, all from one sample in a study of blood T cell repertoires in COVID-19. The protocol was immunoSEQ multiplex PCR, while the TCRdb copy is restricted to in-frame clones and leaves out a portion. The sample yields approximately 61,000 clones, 65% to 90% seen once. The sequencing input was peripheral blood. The receptors originated from a man between 50 and 59 years old with COVID-19, enrolled during active disease. Each CDR3 is given without its conserved first and last residue.

V	J	CDR3
TRBV27	TRBJ1-1	ASSQGTVNTEAF
TRBV5-1	TRBJ2-7	ASTMDRGYEQY
TRBV28	TRBJ1-1	ASSRNSGTGTTEAF
TRBV2	TRBJ1-5	ASTGTGVRQPQH
TRBV13	TRBJ2-7	ASSPTLAGAGEQY
TRBV14	TRBJ1-2	ASSQDMRGPLYYGYT
TRBV29-1	TRBJ2-7	SVAWTGENEQY
TRBV19	TRBJ2-2	ASNELTNTGELF
TRBV28	TRBJ1-2	ASSRQGTGGYT
TRBV5-4	TRBJ2-3	ASSLSGTDTQY
TRBV7-2	TRBJ2-7	ASSADRAWNEQY
TRBV28	TRBJ2-1	ASSPTSGINNEQF
TRBV7-7	TRBJ2-2	ASSPRTGGAGELF
TRBV14	TRBJ2-6	ASSPHPGQGSSGANVLT
TRBV29-1	TRBJ1-2	SVEGGDYGYT
TRBV18	TRBJ1-1	ASSPTGQGNTEAF
TRBV28	TRBJ2-7	ASSSPSGGGYYEQY
TRBV7-2	TRBJ1-5	ASSIYRSNQPQH
TRBV9	TRBJ2-7	ASSAPGTSGIGEQY
TRBV24-1	TRBJ1-3	ATSDRGTDTIY
TRBV7-3	TRBJ2-6	ASSLAGTGVPSSGANVLT
TRBV28	TRBJ2-1	ASSQDREVDEQF
TRBV27	TRBJ1-1	ASSPLWTGAPTEAF
TRBV18	TRBJ1-1	ASSPTRSGTEAF
TRBV28	TRBJ2-1	ASSLSGTAYNEQF
TRBV6-2/TRBV6-3	TRBJ1-6	ASSYLPGQGNSYNSPLH
TRBV28	TRBJ1-1	ASSPGQGVTEAF